The T cell receptor beta chain under discussion was sequenced for a study of PD-L1 blockade in urothelial cancer. The overall study: Bladder-origin urothelial cancer in males described about 85% of the roughly 30 patients. Each blood sample yielded a median of roughly 150,000 T cells. At 6 weeks and at 3 weeks (second dose) after treatment start, blood was analyzed.

The CDR3 has 15 amino acids. Trimming took 1 base from V and 2 from J; bases not matched to a gene: 2. The germline V gene has CDR1 MNHNS and CDR2 SASEGT. The repertoire was sequenced with immunoSEQ multiplex PCR; TCRdb's copy has only in-frame clones and lacks some. The repertoire includes under 95,000 clones, around 83% of them detected once, and approximately 10% sits in the top ten. Time point indicated: pretreatment peripheral blood. Sample contribution per patient ranged from 1 to 8, covering pretreatment and on-treatment. Source: PBMCs, taken around atezolizumab (anti-PD-L1) treatment. This TCR was sampled from a woman aged 70-85 years with urothelial cancer. The genes are TRBV6-1 and TRBJ2-5, with 9 bases identical to TRBD1. In nucleotides, the CDR3 is TGTGCCAGCAGTGAAGTCGGGACAGGGCAAGAGACCCAGTACTTC. Translation: CASSEVGTGQETQYF.